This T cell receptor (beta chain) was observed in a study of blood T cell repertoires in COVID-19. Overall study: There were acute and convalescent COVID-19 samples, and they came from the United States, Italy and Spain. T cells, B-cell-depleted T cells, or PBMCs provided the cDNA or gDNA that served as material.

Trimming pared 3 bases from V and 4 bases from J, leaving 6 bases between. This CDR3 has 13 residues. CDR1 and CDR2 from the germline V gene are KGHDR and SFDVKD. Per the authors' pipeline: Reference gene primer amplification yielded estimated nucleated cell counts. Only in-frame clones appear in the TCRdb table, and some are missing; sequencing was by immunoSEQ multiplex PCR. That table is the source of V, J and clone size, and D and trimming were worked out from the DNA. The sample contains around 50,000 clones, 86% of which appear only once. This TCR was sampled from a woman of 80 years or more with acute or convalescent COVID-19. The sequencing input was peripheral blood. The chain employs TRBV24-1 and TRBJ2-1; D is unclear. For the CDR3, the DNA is TGTGCCACCAGTGATACTTTTTACAATGAGCAGTTCTTC. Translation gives CATSDTFYNEQFF.